This T cell receptor (beta chain) is drawn from a study of beta chain features in type 1 diabetes. For the study at large: Sorted cells numbering around 110,000,000 were examined across all samples.

Concerning this clone itself: The antigen is unknown.

In germline, CDR1 is SGHRS, CDR2 YFSETQ. This CDR3 is 14 amino acids long. Trimming cost V 7 bases and J 5 bases, with 18 bases left between them. Study conclusions and caveats: When Type 1 diabetes patients were examined, their TCRB CDR3s proved moderately but significantly shorter in all four CD4+ subsets. The study left unresolved whether HLA type influences TCRB rearrangement. There were fewer insertions and more deletions at the VDJ junctions of type 1 diabetes patients.

Isolated RNA was reverse transcribed in full, so expressed TCRB transcripts were sequenced. TCRdb's table, derived via immunoSEQ multiplex PCR, lists solely in-frame clones and lacks some. The sample yields 200,000 to 300,000 clones, roughly 11% seen once. The rearrangement uses TRBV5-1 and TRBJ2-5; possible D gene TRBD2, 6 bases. This receptor was taken from a man aged 30-40 years with type 1 diabetes. Source material: naive CD4+ T cells from blood. CDR3: CASAGSGPKETQYF. The CDR3 DNA reads TGCGCCAGCGCCGGTAGCGGTCCTAAGGAGACCCAGTACTTC. The full variable domain, its missing parts supplied by reference TRBV5-1 and TRBJ2-5, is KAGVTQTPRYLIKTRGQQVTLSCSPISGHRSVSWYQQTPGQGLQFLFEYFSETQRNKGNFPGRFSGRQFSNSRSEMNVSTLELGDSALYLCASAGSGPKETQYFGPGTRLLVL.